This T cell receptor (beta chain) was profiled in a study of T cells in Graves' hyperthyroidism and ophthalmopathy. Trimming pared 3 bases from V and 1 base from J, leaving 15 bases between. In germline, CDR1 is SEHNR, CDR2 FQNEAQ (reference sequence). The length of the CDR3 is 16 residues. The TCR beta CDR3 regions underwent amplification using RNA transcripts as the source. First-round RT-PCR with HTBI primers amplified the TCR CDR3 region. TCRdb passed the multiplex PCR reads through MiXCR, listing each CDR3 protein once. The table records 600,000 to 800,000 distinct CDR3 sequences, just over 35% of them present only once. Graves' hyperthyroidism is called stable when ophthalmopathy does not progress within 18 months. A roughly 10 ml volume of fresh peripheral blood provided the PBMCs. This clonotype was detected only once.

The chain joins TRBV7-9 to TRBJ2-5; D unclear. The TCR was taken from a woman aged 40 to 50 with Graves' hyperthyroidism. The sample comprised blood. The CDR3 DNA follows: TGTGCCAGCAGCTTTGACACCTCATCGGTCCAAGAGACCCAGTACTTC. Its translation: CASSFDTSSVQETQYF.